The 8 T cell receptor beta chains given below trace back to one sample, sequenced in a study of T-cell memory formation after mild COVID-19. Via MiXCR, TCRdb re-called the 5' RACE reads, giving one row per CDR3 protein. The table has hundreds of thousands of distinct CDR3 sequences, under 20% seen once. The specimen was PBMCs or a T cell subset sorted from them (not recorded which). The receptors were gathered from an adult woman who had mild COVID-19 (a few samples of this study predate the infection). Cell type and time point are not known.

There are a few counts of this clonotype. V is TRBV6-6 and J is TRBJ1-1; D call uncertain. Germline V gene data show CDR1 as MNHNY and CDR2 as SVGAGI (reference sequence). Trimming cost V 3 bases and J 7 bases, with 9 bases left between them. The CDR3 has 12 residues. In DNA form, the CDR3 reads TGTGCCAGCAGTTATGATCTAGTTGAAGCTTTCTTT. Its translation is CASSYDLVEAFF.

V gene TRBV12-3 or TRBV12-4 combines with J gene TRBJ2-4; 11 bases line up with TRBD1. Unmatched junction bases numbered 8, after V lost 4 bases and J lost 0 bases. The CDR3 runs 18 residues. In nucleotides, the CDR3 is TGTGCCAGCAGTTCGGGACAGGGGGGAGGTCTAGCCAAAAACATTCAGTACTTC. It translates to CASSSGQGGGLAKNIQYF.

J is TRBJ1-2 and V is TRBV12-3 or TRBV12-4; unclear D gene. V lost 5 bases and J 5 bases, leaving 18 bases between the germline ends. This CDR3 spans 15 amino acids. CDR3 in amino acids: CASSPARSDFYGYTF. DNA of the CDR3: TGTGCCAGCAGTCCGGCCCGGTCCGATTTTTATGGCTACACCTTC.

This clonotype was seen more than once but under ten times. CDR3 amino acids: CASSEPGAGWVSTEAFF. In nucleotides, the CDR3 is TGTGCCAGCAGTGAACCGGGGGCAGGGTGGGTTAGCACTGAAGCTTTCTTT. V is TRBV6-1 and J is TRBJ1-1, with D perhaps TRBD1 (6 bases). This CDR3 is 17 amino acids long. Germline V CDR1 and CDR2: MNHNS, SASEGT. V was pared by 2 bases and J by 4 bases, with 20 bases between.

This sequence joins TRBV11-3 and TRBJ2-3, with a possible D match to TRBD2 (5 bases). The CDR3 is made up of 17 amino acids. Germline V lookup: CDR1 SGHNT, CDR2 YENEEA. Trimming stripped 1 base from V and 2 bases from J, with 16 bases between. The CDR3 nucleotides read TGTGCCAGCAGCTTAGGTGTTCGGGGTGAAATCACAGATACGCAGTATTTT. This sequence encodes CASSLGVRGEITDTQYF.

The chain employs TRBV14 and TRBJ2-3; D gene uncertain. CDR1 is SGHDN, CDR2 FVKESK, per germline. Between the trimmed V and J ends, which lost 2 bases and 12 bases, there was a span of 12 bases. This CDR3 spans 12 amino acids. The CDR3 DNA follows: TGTGCCAGCAGCCAATTGGCCGGGCCACAGTATTTT. It yields the protein CASSQLAGPQYF.

This sequence joins TRBV7-9 and TRBJ1-5, with a possible D match to TRBD1 (6 bases). This CDR3 is built from 15 residues. Germline assignment: CDR1 SEHNR and CDR2 FQNEAQ (reference sequence). Trimming removed 1 base at V and 4 bases at J, with 11 bases between. CDR3 sequence: CASSLGDTGNQPQHF. The CDR3 coding sequence is TGTGCCAGCAGCTTAGGGGACACCGGGAATCAGCCCCAGCATTTT.

This clonotype was picked up many times. The rearrangement joins TRBV2 to TRBJ2-2; 8 positions match TRBD2. The CDR3 is made up of 17 amino acids. The germline CDR1 and CDR2 sequences are SNHLY and FYNNEI. Germline trimming cut 3 bases from V and 8 bases from J; bases unmatched to any gene: 14. The CDR3, as DNA: TGTGCCAGCAGTGATTACGGCGCGGGGGGCCGCCTGGGGGAGCTGTTTTTT. The encoded protein is CASSDYGAGGRLGELFF.